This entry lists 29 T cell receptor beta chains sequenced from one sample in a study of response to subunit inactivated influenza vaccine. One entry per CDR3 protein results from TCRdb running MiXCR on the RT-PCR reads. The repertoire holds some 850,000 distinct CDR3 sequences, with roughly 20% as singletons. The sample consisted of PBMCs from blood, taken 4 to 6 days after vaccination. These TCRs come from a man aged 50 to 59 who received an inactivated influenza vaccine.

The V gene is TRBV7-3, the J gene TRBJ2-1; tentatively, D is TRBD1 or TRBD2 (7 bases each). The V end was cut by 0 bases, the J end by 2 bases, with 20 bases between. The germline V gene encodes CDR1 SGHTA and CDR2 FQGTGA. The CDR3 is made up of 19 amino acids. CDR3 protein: CASSLTGGGLLAPYNEQFF. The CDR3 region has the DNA TGTGCCAGCAGCTTAACGGGAGGGGGCTTACTAGCCCCCTACAATGAGCAGTTCTTC.

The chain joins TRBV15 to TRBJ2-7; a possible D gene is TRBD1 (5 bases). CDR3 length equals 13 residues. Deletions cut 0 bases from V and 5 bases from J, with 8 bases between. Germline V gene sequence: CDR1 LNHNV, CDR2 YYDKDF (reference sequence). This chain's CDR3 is CATSRDGAHEQYF. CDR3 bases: TGTGCCACCAGCAGAGATGGGGCCCACGAGCAGTACTTC.

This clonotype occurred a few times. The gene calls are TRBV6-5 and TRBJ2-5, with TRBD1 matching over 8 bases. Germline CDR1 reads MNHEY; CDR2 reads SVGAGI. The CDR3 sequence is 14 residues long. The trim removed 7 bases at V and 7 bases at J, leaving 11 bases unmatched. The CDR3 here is CASTSGGSPGTQYF. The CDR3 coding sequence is TGTGCCAGCACTTCAGGGGGCTCCCCTGGGACCCAGTACTTC.

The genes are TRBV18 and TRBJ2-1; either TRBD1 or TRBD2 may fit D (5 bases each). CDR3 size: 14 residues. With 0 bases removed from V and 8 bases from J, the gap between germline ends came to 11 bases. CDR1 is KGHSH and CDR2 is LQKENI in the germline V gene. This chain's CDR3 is CASSPPTGRDEQFF. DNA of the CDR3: TGTGCCAGCTCACCACCAACGGGGCGGGATGAGCAGTTCTTC.

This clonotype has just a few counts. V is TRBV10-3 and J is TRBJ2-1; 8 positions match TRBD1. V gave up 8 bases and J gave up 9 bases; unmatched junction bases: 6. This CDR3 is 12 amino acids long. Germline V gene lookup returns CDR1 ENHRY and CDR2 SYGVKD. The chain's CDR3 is CAIGGTGGEQFF. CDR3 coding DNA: TGTGCCATCGGAGGGACAGGCGGTGAGCAGTTCTTC.

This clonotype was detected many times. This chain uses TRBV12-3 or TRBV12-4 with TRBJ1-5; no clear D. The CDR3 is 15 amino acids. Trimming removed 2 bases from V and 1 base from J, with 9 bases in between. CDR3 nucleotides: TGTGCCAGCAGTTTACGGGGTCTCAGCAATCAGCCCCAGCATTTT. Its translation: CASSLRGLSNQPQHF.

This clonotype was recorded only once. In DNA, the CDR3 is TGTGCCAGCAGTTTATCGACAGCGAGGGAGACCCAGTACTTC. Amino acid sequence: CASSLSTARETQYF. The chain links TRBV12-3 or TRBV12-4 to TRBJ2-5; D perhaps matches TRBD1 (5 bases). Trimming shortened V by 2 bases and J by 5 bases, and 12 bases separated the two germline ends. This CDR3 is 14 amino acids long.

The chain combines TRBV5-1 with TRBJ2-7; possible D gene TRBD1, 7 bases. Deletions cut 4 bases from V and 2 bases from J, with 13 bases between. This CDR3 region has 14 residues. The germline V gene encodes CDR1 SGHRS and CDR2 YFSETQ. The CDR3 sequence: CASSPGDSAYEQYF. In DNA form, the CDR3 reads TGCGCCAGCAGCCCGGGGGACAGCGCCTACGAGCAGTACTTC. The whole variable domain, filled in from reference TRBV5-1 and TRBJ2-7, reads KAGVTQTPRYLIKTRGQQVTLSCSPISGHRSVSWYQQTPGQGLQFLFEYFSETQRNKGNFPGRFSGRQFSNSRSEMNVSTLELGDSALYLCASSPGDSAYEQYFGPGTRLTVT.

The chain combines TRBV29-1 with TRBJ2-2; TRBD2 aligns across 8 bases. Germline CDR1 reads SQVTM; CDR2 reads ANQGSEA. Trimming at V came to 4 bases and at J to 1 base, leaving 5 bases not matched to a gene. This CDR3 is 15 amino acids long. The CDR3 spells CSVGLTSENTGELFF. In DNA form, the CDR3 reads TGCAGCGTTGGATTGACTAGCGAGAACACCGGGGAGCTGTTTTTT.

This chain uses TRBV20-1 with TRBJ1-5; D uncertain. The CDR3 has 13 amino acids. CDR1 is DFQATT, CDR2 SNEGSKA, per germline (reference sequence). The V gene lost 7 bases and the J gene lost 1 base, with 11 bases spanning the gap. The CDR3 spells CSVPARSNQPQHF. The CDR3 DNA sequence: TGCAGTGTCCCCGCGAGGAGCAATCAGCCCCAGCATTTT.

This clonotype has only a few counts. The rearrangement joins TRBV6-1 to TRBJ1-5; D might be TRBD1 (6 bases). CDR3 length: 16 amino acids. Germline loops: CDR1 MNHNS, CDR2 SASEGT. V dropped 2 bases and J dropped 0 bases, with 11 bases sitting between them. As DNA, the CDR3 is TGTGCCAGCAGTGAATATGGGACATCTAGCAATCAGCCCCAGCATTTT. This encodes CASSEYGTSSNQPQHF.

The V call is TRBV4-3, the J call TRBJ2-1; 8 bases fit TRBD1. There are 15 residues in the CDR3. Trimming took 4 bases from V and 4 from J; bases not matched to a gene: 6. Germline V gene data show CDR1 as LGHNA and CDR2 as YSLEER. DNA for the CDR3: TGCGCCAGCAGCCCCGACAGGGGCGAATACAATGAGCAGTTCTTC. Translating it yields CASSPDRGEYNEQFF.

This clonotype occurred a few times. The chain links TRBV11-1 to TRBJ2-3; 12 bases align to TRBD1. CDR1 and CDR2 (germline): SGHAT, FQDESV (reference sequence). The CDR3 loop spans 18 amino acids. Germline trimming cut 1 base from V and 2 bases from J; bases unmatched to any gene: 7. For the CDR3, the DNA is TGTGCCAGCAGCTTAGACTATGGGACAGGGGGCTACACAGATACGCAGTATTTT. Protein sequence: CASSLDYGTGGYTDTQYF.

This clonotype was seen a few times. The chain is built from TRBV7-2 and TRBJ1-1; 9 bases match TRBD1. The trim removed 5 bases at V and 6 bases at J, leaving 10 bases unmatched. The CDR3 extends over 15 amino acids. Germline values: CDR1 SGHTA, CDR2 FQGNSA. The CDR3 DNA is TGTGCCAGCAGCCCCACCGACAGGGGGAGACCTGAAGCTTTCTTT. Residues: CASSPTDRGRPEAFF.

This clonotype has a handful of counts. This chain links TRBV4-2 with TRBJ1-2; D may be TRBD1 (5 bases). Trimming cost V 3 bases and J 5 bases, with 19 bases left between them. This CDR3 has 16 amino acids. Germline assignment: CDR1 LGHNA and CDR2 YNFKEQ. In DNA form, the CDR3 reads TGTGCCAGCAGCCAGGACACCGGAGGGGTCGGATATGGCTACACCTTC. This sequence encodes CASSQDTGGVGYGYTF.

The CDR3 nucleotides read TGCGCCAGCAGCTTGGCCGGGACTAGCGGGCTGAATGAGCAGTTCTTC. It specifies CASSLAGTSGLNEQFF. The chain couples TRBV5-1 to TRBJ2-1, with 12 bases lining up with TRBD2. This CDR3 comprises 16 residues. In germline, CDR1 is SGHRS, CDR2 YFSETQ. V was clipped by 0 bases and J by 7 bases; unmatched bases: 5. Full variable domain (missing parts from reference TRBV5-1 and TRBJ2-1): KAGVTQTPRYLIKTRGQQVTLSCSPISGHRSVSWYQQTPGQGLQFLFEYFSETQRNKGNFPGRFSGRQFSNSRSEMNVSTLELGDSALYLCASSLAGTSGLNEQFFGPGTRLTVL.

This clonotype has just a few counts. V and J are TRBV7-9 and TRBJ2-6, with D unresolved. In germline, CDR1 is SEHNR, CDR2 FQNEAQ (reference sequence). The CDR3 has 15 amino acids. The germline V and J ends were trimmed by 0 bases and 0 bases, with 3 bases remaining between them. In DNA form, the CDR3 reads TGTGCCAGCAGCTTAGCTTACTCTGGGGCCAACGTCCTGACTTTC. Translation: CASSLAYSGANVLTF.

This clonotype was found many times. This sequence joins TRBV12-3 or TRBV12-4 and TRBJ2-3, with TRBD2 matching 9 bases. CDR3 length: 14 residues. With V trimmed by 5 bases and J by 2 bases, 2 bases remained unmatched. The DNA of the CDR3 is TGTGCCAGCAGTAAGCGGGAGGCCACAGATACGCAGTATTTT. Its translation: CASSKREATDTQYF.

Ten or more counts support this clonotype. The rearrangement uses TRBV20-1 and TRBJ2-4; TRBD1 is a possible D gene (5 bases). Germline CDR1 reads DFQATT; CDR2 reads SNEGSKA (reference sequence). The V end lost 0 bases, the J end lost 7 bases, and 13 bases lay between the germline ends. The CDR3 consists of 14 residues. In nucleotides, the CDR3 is TGCAGTGCTAGAGATCGACAGAAAAATAACATTCAGTACTTC. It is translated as CSARDRQKNNIQYF.

Here the CDR3 DNA reads TGTGCCAGCAGTTCGGGACCAGTTTCCACTGAAGCTTTCTTT. This encodes CASSSGPVSTEAFF. This chain uses TRBV28 with TRBJ1-1, with a possible D match to TRBD1 (5 bases). CDR1 MDHEN and CDR2 SYDVKM come from the germline V gene. V was clipped by 4 bases and J by 4 bases, with 13 bases between them. This CDR3 comprises 14 residues.

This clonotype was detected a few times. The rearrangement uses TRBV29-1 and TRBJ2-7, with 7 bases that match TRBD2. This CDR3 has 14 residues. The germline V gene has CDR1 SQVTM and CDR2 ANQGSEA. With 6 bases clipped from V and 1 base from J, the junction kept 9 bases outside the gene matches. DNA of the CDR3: TGCAGCGTGCGGGAGAGAGCAGATTCCTACGAGCAGTACTTC. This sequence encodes CSVRERADSYEQYF.

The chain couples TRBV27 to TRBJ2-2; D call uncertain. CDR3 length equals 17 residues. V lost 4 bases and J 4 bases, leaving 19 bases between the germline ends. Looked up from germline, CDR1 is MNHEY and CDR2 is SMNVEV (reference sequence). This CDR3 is CASSSTLGITVTGELFF. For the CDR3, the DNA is TGTGCCAGCAGTTCCACTCTGGGAATTACGGTCACCGGGGAGCTGTTTTTT.

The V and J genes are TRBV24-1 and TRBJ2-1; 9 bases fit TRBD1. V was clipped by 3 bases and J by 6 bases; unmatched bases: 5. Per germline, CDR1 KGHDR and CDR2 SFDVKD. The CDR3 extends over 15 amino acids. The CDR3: CATSDPGQGSNEQFF. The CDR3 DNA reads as TGTGCCACCAGTGATCCGGGACAGGGATCCAATGAGCAGTTCTTC.

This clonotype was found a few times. This CDR3 reads CSVVHFGDTQYF. CDR3 bases: TGCAGCGTTGTACATTTTGGGGATACGCAGTATTTT. The chain links TRBV29-1 to TRBJ2-3; D gene unclear. Germline V gene sequence: CDR1 SQVTM, CDR2 ANQGSEA. The CDR3 has 12 amino acids. V shed 4 bases and J shed 6 bases, with 11 bases lying between them.

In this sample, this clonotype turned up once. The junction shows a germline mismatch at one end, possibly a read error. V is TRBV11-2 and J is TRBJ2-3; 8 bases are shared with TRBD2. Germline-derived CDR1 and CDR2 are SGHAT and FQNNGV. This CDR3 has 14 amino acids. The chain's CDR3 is CASSFRTSRDTQYF. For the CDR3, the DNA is TGTGCCAGCAGCTTCAGGACTAGCAGAGATACGCAGTATTTT.

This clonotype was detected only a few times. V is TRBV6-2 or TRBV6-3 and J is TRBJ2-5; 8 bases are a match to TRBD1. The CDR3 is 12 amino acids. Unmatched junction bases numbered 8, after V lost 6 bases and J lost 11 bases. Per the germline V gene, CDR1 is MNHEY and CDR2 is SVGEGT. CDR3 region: CASSLGQAAQYF. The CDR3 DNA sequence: TGTGCCAGCAGCTTGGGACAGGCGGCTCAGTACTTC.

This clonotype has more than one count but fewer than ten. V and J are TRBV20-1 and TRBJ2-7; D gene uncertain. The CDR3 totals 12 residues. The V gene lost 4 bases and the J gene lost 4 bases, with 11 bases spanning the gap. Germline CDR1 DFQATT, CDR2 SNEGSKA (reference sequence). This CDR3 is CSAIRPSYEQYF. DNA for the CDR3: TGCAGTGCTATTCGACCCTCGTACGAGCAGTACTTC.

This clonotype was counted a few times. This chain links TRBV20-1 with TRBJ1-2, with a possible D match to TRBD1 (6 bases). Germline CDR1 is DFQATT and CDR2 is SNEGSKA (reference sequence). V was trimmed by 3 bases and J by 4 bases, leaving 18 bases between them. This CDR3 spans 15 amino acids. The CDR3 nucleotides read TGCAGTGCTAGGGATACAGGGACTAGGGGCTATGGCTACACCTTC. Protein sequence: CSARDTGTRGYGYTF.

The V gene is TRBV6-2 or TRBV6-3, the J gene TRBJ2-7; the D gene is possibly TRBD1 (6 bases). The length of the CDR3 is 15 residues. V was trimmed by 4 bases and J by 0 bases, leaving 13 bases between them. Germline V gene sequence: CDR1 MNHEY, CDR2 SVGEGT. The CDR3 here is CASSSPTGLSYEQYF. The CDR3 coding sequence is TGTGCCAGCAGTTCCCCGACAGGCCTCTCCTACGAGCAGTACTTC.